The entry below gives a single T cell receptor beta chain sequence along with its context. The specificity of this receptor is unknown. The input lacks base qualities; no much larger clone sits a single base away. The CDR3 regions of human TCRbeta chains were analyzed by immunosequencing. In the source study's methods: Repertoire TCRs were checked for matches against a reference library of SARS-CoV-2-specific TCRs that had been generated using the MIRA antigen-specificity platform. Breadth meant the fraction of unique TCRs that were SARS-CoV-2-associated, whereas depth meant the fraction of total T cells that were SARS-CoV-2-associated. Using the MIRA data, each spike-specific TCR was assigned both to the spike region to which the TCR was reactive and to a CD4 or CD8 class. Log10-transformed breadth and depth values were compared by one-way ANOVA with Sidak's multiple comparisons tests. As stored in TCRdb, this immuneACCESS dataset retains in-frame rearrangements with V and J assigned. A fraction of the clones does not appear; measured against another copy, unresolved V genes explain less than half of the discrepancy, and the remainder lacks a known reason. V and J calls and clone size follow that table, whereas D and trimming were derived from the DNA. This sample has 200,000 to 250,000 clones in its table, and roughly 94% of those were observed once. Around 1.8% of the sample rests with the top ten.

Relative to germline, V is missing 6 bases and J is missing 0 bases, with 5 bases of the junction outside any gene match. The CDR3, from cysteine to phenylalanine, totals 16 residues. Only the CDR3 part of the read is kept: 48 bases, read in frame from the first base. Based on the germline V gene, the CDR1 and CDR2 sequences are MNHEY and SVGEGT. This record belongs to a study of T cell responses to AZD1222 COVID-19 vaccine (dated by TCRdb to the early 2020s). Regarding the study in general: TCR sequencing covered 230 to 250 trial participants: about 210 given two doses of AZD1222 and 26 given two doses of MenACWY control vaccine. Trial participants were enrolled by age into 18-55, 56-69 and 70-plus year subgroups, with approximately 150, 28 and 58 TCR-sequenced participants respectively.

The time point label, as the study defines it: about 28 days (+/-7) after the second vaccine dose. Taken with the paper, the label for treatment or condition translates to: meningococcal conjugate vaccine given as trial control. Vaccinee samples were obtained from the UK trials COV001 and COV002, which included a single-blind randomized controlled phase 2/3 trial of AZD1222 (ChAdOx1 nCoV-19) in healthy adults. For TCRbeta chain sequencing, PBMC samples were collected from trial participants at day 0 and at day 28 after the second dose. Findings and caveats that apply to the study as a whole: Reportedly, close to half of the unique spike-specific TCRs recognized epitopes lying outside the regions that are mutated in the B.1.351 and B.1.1.7 variants. Conclusions about previously exposed vaccinees were limited because only a handful of AZD1222 recipients were SARS-CoV-2 seropositive at baseline. Participants were mostly white British and included more females than males, and it was suggested by the authors that clonal diversity may have been underestimated. Spike-specific TCR breadth and depth rose significantly after two AZD1222 doses compared with day 0 and with MenACWY recipients. Because no samples from the day 14 peak response were available, repertoires could be characterized only after the peak T cell response. In the small 56-69-year group, the increase in depth fell short of significance, most likely because of low power. Vaccine-associated CD4 TCRs spanned the whole spike protein, with dominant responses in regions 160-218 and 743-854.

Rearrangement joined TRBV6-2 or TRBV6-3 to TRBJ2-7; 13 middle bases align to TRBD2. This receptor was taken from an adult who received the MenACWY meningococcal vaccine as a control. Specimen: peripheral blood, collected 28 days after the second dose of the MenACWY control vaccine. The sequence in DNA is TGTGCCAGCAGCGGACTAGCGGGGGAAGACTCCTACGAGCAGTACTTC. Translation gives CASSGLAGEDSYEQYF.